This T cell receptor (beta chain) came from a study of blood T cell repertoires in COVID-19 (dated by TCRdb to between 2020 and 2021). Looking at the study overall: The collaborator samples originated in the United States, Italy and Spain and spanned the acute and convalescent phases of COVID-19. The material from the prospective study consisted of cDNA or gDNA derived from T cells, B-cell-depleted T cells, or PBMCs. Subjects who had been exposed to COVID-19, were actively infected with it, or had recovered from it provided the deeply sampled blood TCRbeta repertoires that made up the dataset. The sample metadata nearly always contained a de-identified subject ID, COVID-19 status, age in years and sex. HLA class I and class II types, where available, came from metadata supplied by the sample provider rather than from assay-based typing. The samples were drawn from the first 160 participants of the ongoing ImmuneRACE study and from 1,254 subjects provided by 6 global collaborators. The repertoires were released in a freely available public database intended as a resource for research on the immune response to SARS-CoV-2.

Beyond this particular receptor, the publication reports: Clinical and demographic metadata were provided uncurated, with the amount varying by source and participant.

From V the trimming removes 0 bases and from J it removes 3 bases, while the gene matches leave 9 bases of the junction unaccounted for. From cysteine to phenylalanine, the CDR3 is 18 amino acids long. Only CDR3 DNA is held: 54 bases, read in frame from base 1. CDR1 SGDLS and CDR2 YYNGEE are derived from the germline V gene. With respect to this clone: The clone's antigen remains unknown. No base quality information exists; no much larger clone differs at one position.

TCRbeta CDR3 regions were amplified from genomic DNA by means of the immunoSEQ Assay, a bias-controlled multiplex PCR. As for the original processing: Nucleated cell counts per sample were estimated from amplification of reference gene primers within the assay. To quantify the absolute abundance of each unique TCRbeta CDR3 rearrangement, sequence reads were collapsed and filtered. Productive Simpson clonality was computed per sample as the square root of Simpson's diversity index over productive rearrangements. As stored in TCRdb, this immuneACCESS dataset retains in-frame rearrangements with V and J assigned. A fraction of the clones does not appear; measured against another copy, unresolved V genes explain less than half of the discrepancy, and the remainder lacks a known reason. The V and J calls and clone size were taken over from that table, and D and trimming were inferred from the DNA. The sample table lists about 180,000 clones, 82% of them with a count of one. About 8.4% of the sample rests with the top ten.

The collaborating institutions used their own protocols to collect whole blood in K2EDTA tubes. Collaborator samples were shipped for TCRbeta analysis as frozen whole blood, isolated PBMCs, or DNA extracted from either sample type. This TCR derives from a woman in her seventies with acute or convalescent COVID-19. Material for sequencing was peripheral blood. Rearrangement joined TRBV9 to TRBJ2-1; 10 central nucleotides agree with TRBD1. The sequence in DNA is TGTGCCAGCAGCGTAGTAGCCGAGGGACAGGGGCGCTACAATGAGCAGTTCTTC. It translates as CASSVVAEGQGRYNEQFF. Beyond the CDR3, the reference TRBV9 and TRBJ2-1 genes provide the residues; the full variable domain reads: DSGVTQTPKHLITATGQRVTLRCSPRSGDLSVYWYQQSLDQGLQFLIQYYNGEERAKGNILERFSAQQFPDLHSELNLSSLELGDSALYFCASSVVAEGQGRYNEQFFGPGTRLTVL.